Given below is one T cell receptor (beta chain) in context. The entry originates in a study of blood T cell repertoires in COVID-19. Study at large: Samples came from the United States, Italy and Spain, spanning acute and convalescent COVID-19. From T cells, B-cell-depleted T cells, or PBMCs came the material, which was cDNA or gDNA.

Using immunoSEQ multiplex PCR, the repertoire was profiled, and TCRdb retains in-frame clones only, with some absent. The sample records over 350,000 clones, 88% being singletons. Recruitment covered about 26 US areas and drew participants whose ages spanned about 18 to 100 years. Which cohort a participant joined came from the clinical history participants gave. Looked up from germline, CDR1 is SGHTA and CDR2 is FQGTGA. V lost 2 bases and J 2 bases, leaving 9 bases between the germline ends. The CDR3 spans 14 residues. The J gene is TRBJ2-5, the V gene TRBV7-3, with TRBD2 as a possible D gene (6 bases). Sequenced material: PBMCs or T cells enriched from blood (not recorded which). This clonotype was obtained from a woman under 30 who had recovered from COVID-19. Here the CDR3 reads CASSLLGGQETQYF. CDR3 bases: TGTGCCAGCAGCTTATTGGGGGGTCAAGAGACCCAGTACTTC.